This T cell receptor (beta chain) was observed in a study of blood T cells in healthy people across ages (dated by TCRdb to about 2015). Regarding the study in general: In model experiments, roughly one uniquely barcoded TCR beta cDNA molecule per two T cells was captured by template switching. Age-related changes in TCR beta repertoire diversity were measured in the study by deep sequencing normalized with unique cDNA molecular identifiers. Donors were grouped into four age groups: young (average roughly 16 years), middle-aged (less than 40), aged (over 55) and long-lived (approximately 75). To avoid experimental bias, donors of different ages were spread randomly across the sequencing lanes. The study analyzed two additional independent replicas of 1 million unique cDNA reads from the same blood draw for two donors, one aged 18 to 29 and one aged 80 or older.

This clonotype has only a few counts. Its antigen has not been determined. Per-base qualities were not stored, and no clone one base away is much larger. V loses 6 bases of germline sequence and J loses 2 bases, and the interval between the two ends is 12 bases. The CDR3 covers 14 residues, taking in both the cysteine and the phenylalanine. Only the CDR3 DNA is retained, 42 bases long and in frame from the first base. The germline V gene specifies MNHEY as CDR1 and SVGEGT as CDR2. The receptor library was made with 5' RACE. A second PCR of roughly 7 to 11 cycles was performed with a sample-barcoded 5' primer and a J-beta primer mix. A template-switch 5' adaptor carrying 12 random nucleotides introduced a unique molecular identifier onto each TCR beta cDNA molecule. Each sample yielded at least 3 million CDR3-containing paired-end reads. First-strand cDNA was synthesized from all RNA with the Mint cDNA synthesis kit, primed by a TRBC-specific oligonucleotide. Following uracil-DNA glycosylase treatment, all cDNA underwent a first 18-cycle PCR with the universal primers M1SS and BC2_uni_R. Processing in the source paper ran as follows. For normalization, 1 million high-quality reads were randomly selected from each sample, with every read carrying a distinct molecular identifier. Instead of being binned into consensus sequences, reads that shared molecular identifiers were thrown out. CDR3 identification, clonotype clustering and error correction used MiTCR with a Q25 quality threshold and the strictest error-elimination algorithm. A nonparametric unseen species model using Euler transformation provided a lower-bound estimate of total TCR beta diversity. TCRdb took the public reads, trimmed them with fastp at Q25, ran MiXCR for clone calling and kept in-frame beta chains. Rows matching on CDR3 protein sequence are summarized as one entry with the most common DNA and genes. These V and J calls are TCRdb output, not the study's own analysis. This sample comprises approximately 2,000,000 distinct CDR3 sequences, roughly 43% of them detected only once. Under 30% of the sample rests with the top ten.

The full study reports these points: Estimates of total diversity from one million sequenced T cells were regarded as lower bounds and underestimates. Since profiling was done on bulk unsorted PBMCs, naive and antigen-experienced compartments could not be conclusively compared. As age increased, observed TCR beta diversity per million T cells dropped in a roughly linear way, and a significant reduction was already evident by age 40. The percentage of naive T cells measured by flow cytometry correlated strongly with observed TCR beta diversity. The long-lived group showed more naive CD4+ T cells, fewer expanded clones and increased TCR diversity than the aged group, suggesting age selection. The CMV infection status of donors was not known, potentially confounding age-related changes in expanded clonotypes.

Systemically healthy Caucasian individuals from Russia, 39 in total and aged 6 to 90 years, were included as donors. About 9.8 milliliters of peripheral blood were drawn from each donor into EDTA-treated Vacutainer tubes. Ficoll-Paque density-gradient centrifugation was used to isolate PBMCs, with at least 7 million per sample. Total RNA, at least 6 micrograms per sample, was extracted from PBMCs with Trizol reagent. For every donor, an aliquot of PBMCs went through flow cytometry to measure the percentages of naive CD45RAhigh/CD27high T cells. The sequenced sample was blood. This sequence was found in a human donor in good health. The rearranged segments are TRBV6-2 or TRBV6-3 and TRBJ2-3, with a tentative D gene TRBD1 over 5 matching bases. The CDR3 region: CASSEVGPTDTQYF. In nucleotides, the sequence is TGTGCCAGCAGCGAGGTGGGGCCCACAGATACGCAGTATTTT.